One sample yielded the 20 T cell receptor beta chains listed below, sequenced in a study of shared clonotypes between healthy human individuals. Generated by immunoSEQ multiplex PCR, the TCRdb table keeps only in-frame clones and is missing some. The data hold some 2,500,000 clones, with approximately 93% observed a single time. The sample was naive CD4+ T cells from PBMCs. Indicated subset: CD45RA+ positively selected. The receptors here all came from a man younger than 35 in good health. Some clones in this sample may be carry-over from other donors' samples.

This clone appeared once. The rearrangement uses TRBV6-5 and TRBJ1-4; possible D gene TRBD1, 6 bases. Germline lookup yields CDR1 MNHEY and CDR2 SVGAGI. Trimming stripped 7 bases from V and 12 bases from J, with 24 bases between. The length of the CDR3 is 15 residues. The CDR3 loop reads CASTTTQGPITELFF. The CDR3 DNA follows: TGTGCCAGCACCACCACCCAGGGGCCCATTACGGAACTGTTTTTT.

The rearrangement joins TRBV5-1 to TRBJ2-1; 12 bases map to TRBD2. The CDR3 loop spans 21 amino acids. J was trimmed by 0 bases and V by 3 bases; bases with no gene match: 16. Germline CDR1 is SGHRS and CDR2 is YFSETQ. CDR3 in amino acids: CASSWGTGTSGLGSSYNEQFF. In nucleotides, the CDR3 is TGCGCCAGCAGCTGGGGAACCGGGACTAGCGGGCTTGGGAGCTCCTACAATGAGCAGTTCTTC.

In this sample, this clone turned up once. V is TRBV18 and J is TRBJ2-7; 8 bases line up with TRBD2. Germline assignment: CDR1 KGHSH and CDR2 LQKENI. The CDR3 is 14 amino acids. J gave up 2 bases and V 2 bases, and 2 bases lay outside the gene matches. CDR3 amino acids: CASSPSGSPYEQYF. The CDR3, as DNA: TGTGCCAGCTCACCAAGCGGGAGTCCCTACGAGCAGTACTTC. The full variable domain, in which reference TRBV18 and TRBJ2-7 provide the parts outside the CDR3, is NAGVMQNPRHLVRRRGQEARLRCSPMKGHSHVYWYRQLPEEGLKFMVYLQKENIIDESGMPKERFSAEFPKEGPSILRIQQVVRGDSAAYFCASSPSGSPYEQYFGPGTRLTVT.

On this clone itself: The identical CDR3 is also encoded by other nucleotide sequences in the sample. The chain is built from TRBV30 and TRBJ2-1, with a possible D match to TRBD1 (5 bases). Deletions cut 3 bases from V and 3 bases from J, with 9 bases between. This CDR3 comprises 13 residues. CDR1 is GTSNPN and CDR2 is SVGIG in the germline V gene (reference sequence). CDR3 protein: CAWSSGIYNEQFF. CDR3 bases: TGTGCCTGGAGCTCAGGGATCTACAATGAGCAGTTCTTC.

The rearrangement links TRBV13 to TRBJ2-2; D might be TRBD2 (6 bases). Germline V gene lookup returns CDR1 PRHDT and CDR2 FYEKMQ (reference sequence). The CDR3 contains 15 residues. V lost 4 bases to trimming and J lost 4 bases, with 13 bases between them. CDR3 residues: CASSYVGGGTGELFF. For the CDR3, the DNA is TGTGCCAGCAGCTACGTGGGAGGCGGCACCGGGGAGCTGTTTTTT.

J is TRBJ2-5 and V is TRBV29-1; 7 nucleotides agree with TRBD2. The CDR3 is made up of 13 amino acids. V was clipped by 5 bases and J by 4 bases; unmatched bases: 7. CDR1 SQVTM and CDR2 ANQGSEA come from the germline V gene. The CDR3 protein is CSVCREVGETQYF. The CDR3 DNA reads TGCAGCGTTTGTCGGGAGGTGGGAGAGACCCAGTACTTC.

The V gene is TRBV2, the J gene TRBJ2-2; TRBD2 might be the D (7 bases). The CDR3 covers 14 residues. CDR1 and CDR2 from the germline V gene are SNHLY and FYNNEI. Deletions cut 7 bases from V and 4 bases from J, with 13 bases between. The CDR3 bases are TGTGCCAGCACCCTAAGGGGGGGCACCGGGGAGCTGTTTTTT. This sequence encodes CASTLRGGTGELFF.

The V call is TRBV7-9, the J call TRBJ2-1, with 12 positions matching TRBD1. CDR1 and CDR2 from the germline V gene are SEHNR and FQNEAQ (reference sequence). Trimming at V came to 5 bases and at J to 5 bases, leaving 7 bases not matched to a gene. This CDR3 is built from 16 residues. DNA for the CDR3: TGTGCCAGCAGCCGACCCGGGACAGGGGGCAACAATGAGCAGTTCTTC. Protein: CASSRPGTGGNNEQFF. The full variable domain, rest sourced from reference TRBV7-9 and TRBJ2-1, is DTGVSQNPRHKITKRGQNVTFRCDPISEHNRLYWYRQTLGQGPEFLTYFQNEAQLEKSRLLSDRFSAERPKGSFSTLEIQRTEQGDSAMYLCASSRPGTGGNNEQFFGPGTRLTVL.

This sequence joins TRBV6-1 and TRBJ1-2, with D possibly being TRBD1 (5 bases). Germline loops: CDR1 MNHNS, CDR2 SASEGT. The V end lost 3 bases, the J end lost 8 bases, and 22 bases lay between the germline ends. The CDR3 contains 16 residues. The CDR3 loop is CASSDVPHGTDWGYTF. The CDR3 DNA is TGTGCCAGCAGTGACGTCCCTCATGGGACCGATTGGGGCTACACCTTC.

The chain joins TRBV5-8 to TRBJ2-3, with D maybe TRBD1 (5 bases). V shed 0 bases and J shed 2 bases, with 13 bases lying between them. The CDR3 has 16 amino acids. Germline V gene lookup returns CDR1 SGHTS and CDR2 YDEGEE. CDR3 residues: CASSLDPDTYTDTQYF. CDR3 bases: TGTGCCAGCAGCTTGGATCCGGACACTTACACAGATACGCAGTATTTT.

This rearrangement joins TRBV27 to TRBJ2-7, with D possibly called TRBD1 or TRBD2 (5 bases each). Per the germline V gene, CDR1 is MNHEY and CDR2 is SMNVEV (reference sequence). CDR3 size: 13 residues. V lost 7 bases, J lost 3 bases, and 13 bases lay in between. The CDR3, as DNA: TGTGCCAGCACTTGGACACGGGGCTACGAGCAGTACTTC. Translation gives CASTWTRGYEQYF.

The chain employs TRBV6-5 and TRBJ2-2, with D tentatively TRBD2 (5 bases). V lost 2 bases and J 4 bases, leaving 14 bases between the germline ends. This CDR3 has 16 residues. Germline lookup yields CDR1 MNHEY and CDR2 SVGAGI. The CDR3 bases are TGTGCCAGCAGTTACCAACCGGGAACAATCACCGGGGAGCTGTTTTTT. This sequence encodes CASSYQPGTITGELFF.

This chain joins TRBV18 and TRBJ1-3; the D gene is possibly TRBD1 (5 bases). There are 16 residues in the CDR3. CDR1 is KGHSH and CDR2 is LQKENI in the germline V gene. V lost 3 bases to trimming and J lost 1 base, with 13 bases between them. CDR3 in DNA: TGTGCCAGCTCACCTTCCAGGGCCGGTTCTGGAAACACCATATATTTT. Protein: CASSPSRAGSGNTIYF.

The V and J genes are TRBV21-1 and TRBJ2-1; no DNA check was done on the table's D call, TRBD2. TRBV21-1 is flagged as a pseudogene. CDR3 length: 13 residues. The CDR3 DNA reads as TGTGCCAGCTGGGACTGTCTAGACAATGAGCAGTTCTTC. Translation: CASWDCLDNEQFF.

CDR3 protein: CASGASGTYEQYF. The CDR3 nucleotides are TGTGCTAGTGGTGCTAGCGGGACCTACGAGCAGTACTTC. This chain connects TRBV12-5 to TRBJ2-7, with 9 positions matching TRBD2. The germline CDR1 and CDR2 sequences are LGHNT and FRNRAP. V shed 5 bases and J 2 bases; nucleotides not matched to a gene: 1. CDR3 length equals 13 residues.

This chain connects TRBV5-4 to TRBJ2-1, with 13 bases fitting TRBD2. Germline V lookup: CDR1 SGHNT, CDR2 YYREEE (reference sequence). The V and J ends lost 3 bases and 0 bases, in that order; junction bases with no gene match: 6. CDR3 size: 18 residues. The CDR3 region is CASSSPGLAGSSYNEQFF. The CDR3 DNA sequence: TGTGCCAGCAGCTCCCCGGGACTAGCGGGAAGCTCCTACAATGAGCAGTTCTTC. Full variable domain (remainder filled in from reference TRBV5-4 and TRBJ2-1): ETGVTQSPTHLIKTRGQQVTLRCSSQSGHNTVSWYQQALGQGPQFIFQYYREEENGRGNFPPRFSGLQFPNYSSELNVNALELDDSALYLCASSSPGLAGSSYNEQFFGPGTRLTVL.

V usage is TRBV6-5 and J usage is TRBJ1-1, with a weak D call TRBD1 (6 bases). This CDR3 has 13 residues. Looked up from germline, CDR1 is MNHEY and CDR2 is SVGAGI. V lost 6 bases and J lost 1, with 9 bases in between. The CDR3 here is CASRLTGNTEAFF. As DNA, the CDR3 is TGTGCCAGCAGGCTGACAGGGAACACTGAAGCTTTCTTT.

CDR3 residues: CASSPKIRGRTEAFF. The CDR3 coding sequence is TGTGCCAGCAGCCCCAAGATTAGGGGCCGCACTGAAGCTTTCTTT. V usage is TRBV5-8 and J usage is TRBJ1-1, with TRBD1 as a possible D gene (5 bases). This CDR3 is 15 amino acids long. V dropped 4 bases and J dropped 4 bases, with 17 bases sitting between them. Germline-derived CDR1 and CDR2 are SGHTS and YDEGEE.

The CDR3 is CASSPTTGELFF. The CDR3, as DNA: TGTGCCAGCTCACCAACGACCGGGGAGCTGTTTTTT. The chain combines TRBV18 with TRBJ2-2; D gene ambiguous. Germline CDR1 reads KGHSH; CDR2 reads LQKENI. V was shortened by 2 bases and J by 5 bases, with 3 bases between the two germline ends. This CDR3 has 12 residues.

This chain connects TRBV7-2 to TRBJ2-5; D ambiguous. Deletions cut 4 bases from V and 1 base from J, with 7 bases between. The CDR3 has 13 residues. Germline lookup yields CDR1 SGHTA and CDR2 FQGNSA. CDR3 sequence: CASSSWAQETQYF. The CDR3 DNA reads TGTGCCAGCAGCTCCTGGGCCCAAGAGACCCAGTACTTC.